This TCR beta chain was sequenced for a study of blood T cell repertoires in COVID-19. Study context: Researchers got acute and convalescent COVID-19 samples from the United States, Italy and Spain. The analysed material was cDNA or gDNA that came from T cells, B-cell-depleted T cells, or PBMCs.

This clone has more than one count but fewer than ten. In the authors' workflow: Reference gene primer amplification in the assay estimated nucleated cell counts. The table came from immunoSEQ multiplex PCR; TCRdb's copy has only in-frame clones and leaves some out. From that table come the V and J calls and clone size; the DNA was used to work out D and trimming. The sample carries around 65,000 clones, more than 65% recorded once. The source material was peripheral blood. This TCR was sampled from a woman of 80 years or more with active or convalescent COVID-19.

CDR3 region: CASSWGGDRANSPLHF. The DNA of the CDR3 is TGCGCCAGCAGCTGGGGTGGGGACAGGGCGAACTCACCCCTCCACTTT. V and J are TRBV5-1 and TRBJ1-6, with 9 positions matching TRBD1. This CDR3 has 16 residues. The germline gives CDR1 SGHRS, CDR2 YFSETQ. The V gene end was trimmed by 3 bases and the J gene end by 10 bases; junction bases not matched to a gene: 11.